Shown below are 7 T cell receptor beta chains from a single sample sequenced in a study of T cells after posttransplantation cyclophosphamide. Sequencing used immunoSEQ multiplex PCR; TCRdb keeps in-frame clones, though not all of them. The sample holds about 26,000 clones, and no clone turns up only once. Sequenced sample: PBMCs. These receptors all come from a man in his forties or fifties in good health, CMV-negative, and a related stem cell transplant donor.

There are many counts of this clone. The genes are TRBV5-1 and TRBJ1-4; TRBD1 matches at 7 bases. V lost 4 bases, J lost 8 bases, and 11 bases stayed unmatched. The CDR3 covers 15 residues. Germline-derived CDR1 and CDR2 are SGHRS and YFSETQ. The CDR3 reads CASSLQGGAEEKLFF. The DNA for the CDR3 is TGCGCCAGCAGCCTGCAAGGGGGCGCGGAGGAAAAACTGTTTTTT.

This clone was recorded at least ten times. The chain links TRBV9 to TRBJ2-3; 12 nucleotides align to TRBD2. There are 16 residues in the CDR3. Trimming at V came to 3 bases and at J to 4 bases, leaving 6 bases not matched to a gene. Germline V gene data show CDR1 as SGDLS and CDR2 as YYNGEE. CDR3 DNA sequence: TGTGCCAGCAGCGACCCTCTAGCGGGGGGGCCAGATACGCAGTATTTT. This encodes CASSDPLAGGPDTQYF.

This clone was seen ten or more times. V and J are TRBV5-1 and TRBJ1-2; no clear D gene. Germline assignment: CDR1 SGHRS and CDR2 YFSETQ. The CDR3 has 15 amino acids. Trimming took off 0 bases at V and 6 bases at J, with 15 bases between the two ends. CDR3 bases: TGCGCCAGCAGCTTGGATGTGTCGGGGTTAAATGGCTACACCTTC. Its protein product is CASSLDVSGLNGYTF.

This CDR3 reads CASSQAGLAGGRGEDTQYF. CDR3 sequence (DNA): TGCGCCAGCAGCCAAGCGGGACTAGCGGGAGGCCGGGGTGAAGATACGCAGTATTTT. The chain joins TRBV4-1 to TRBJ2-3; 15 bases map to TRBD2. The CDR3 is 19 residues long. Per germline, CDR1 MGHRA and CDR2 YSYEKL. J gave up 5 bases and V 1 base, and 10 bases lay outside the gene matches.

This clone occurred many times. CDR3 amino acids: CASSGRTGADTEAFF. As DNA, the CDR3 is TGTGCCAGCAGTGGTAGGACAGGGGCTGACACTGAAGCTTTCTTT. V gene TRBV6-1 combines with J gene TRBJ1-1, with TRBD1 matching over 9 bases. The CDR3 runs 15 residues. Germline lookup yields CDR1 MNHNS and CDR2 SASEGT. After removal of 4 bases from V and 3 bases from J, the junction contained 6 bases not matched to a gene.

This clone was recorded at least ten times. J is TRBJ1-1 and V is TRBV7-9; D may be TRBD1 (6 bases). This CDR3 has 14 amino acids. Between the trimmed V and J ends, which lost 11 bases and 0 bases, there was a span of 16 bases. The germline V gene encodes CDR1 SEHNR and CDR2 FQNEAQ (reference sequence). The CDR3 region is CAGTGWGMNTEAFF. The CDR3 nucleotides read TGTGCCGGAACAGGGTGGGGGATGAACACTGAAGCTTTCTTT.

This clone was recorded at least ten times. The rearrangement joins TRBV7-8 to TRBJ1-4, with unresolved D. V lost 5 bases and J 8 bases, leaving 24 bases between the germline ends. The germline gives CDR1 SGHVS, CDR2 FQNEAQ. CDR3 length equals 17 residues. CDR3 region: CASSRLAAGILSEKLFF. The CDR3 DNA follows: TGTGCCAGCAGCCGCTTGGCCGCCGGGATACTGTCGGAAAAACTGTTTTTT.